The 18 T cell receptor beta chains listed next were all sequenced from one sample in a study of graft-versus-host responses after intestinal transplantation (dated by TCRdb to about 2021). The library was obtained by the immunoSEQ multiplex PCR assay. In its TCRdb copy, this immuneACCESS table keeps in-frame sequences only and misses some clones. Where compared with another copy, unresolved V genes explain less than half of these, and the others have no known cause. Within this sample are some 41,000 clones, with 85% to 95% of them counted one time only. The ten largest clones represent less than 4.5% of the sample. The specimen was PBMCs, collected nearly 750 days after intestinal transplantation. These TCRs come from a human patient who received an intestinal transplant, so some T cells may come from the graft donor.

The V and J genes are TRBV9 and TRBJ2-1, with D hard to call. The V end was cut by 0 bases, the J end by 7 bases, with 5 bases between. Germline loops: CDR1 SGDLS, CDR2 YYNGEE. The CDR3 is made up of 12 amino acids. CDR3 coding DNA: TGTGCCAGCAGCGTAGAGACGAATGAGCAGTTCTTC. It translates to CASSVETNEQFF.

CDR3 loop: CASSLGALRREKLFF. CDR3 in DNA: TGTGCCAGCAGCCTGGGGGCCTTAAGAAGAGAAAAACTGTTTTTT. The rearrangement joins TRBV11-2 to TRBJ1-4; D perhaps matches TRBD1 (6 bases). V lost 5 bases and J 8 bases, leaving 18 bases between the germline ends. CDR3 length: 15 residues. CDR1 and CDR2 from the germline V gene are SGHAT and FQNNGV.

J is TRBJ1-1 and V is TRBV5-1; no firm D call. Trimming removed 2 bases at V and 3 bases at J, with 14 bases between. Germline V gene sequence: CDR1 SGHRS, CDR2 YFSETQ. The CDR3 sequence is 15 residues long. The CDR3 coding sequence is TGCGCCAGCAGCTTAACTGTCAGTCAGGACACTGAAGCTTTCTTT. It yields the protein CASSLTVSQDTEAFF.

The chain employs TRBV10-3 and TRBJ2-7, with D possibly matching TRBD2 (5 bases). Trimming took off 7 bases at V and 2 bases at J, with 12 bases between the two ends. The CDR3 spans 13 residues. Germline V lookup: CDR1 ENHRY, CDR2 SYGVKD. CDR3 protein: CAINPGGTYEQYF. CDR3 in DNA: TGTGCCATCAACCCCGGAGGAACCTACGAGCAGTACTTC.

The V and J genes are TRBV11-1 and TRBJ2-2, with D possibly being TRBD2 (5 bases). The CDR3 totals 16 residues. Trimming took off 1 base at V and 7 bases at J, with 16 bases between the two ends. CDR1 SGHAT and CDR2 FQDESV come from the germline V gene (reference sequence). The CDR3 DNA reads as TGTGCCAGCAGCTTAGGTCACGGGGTCGAAATCGGGGAGCTGTTTTTT. It yields the protein CASSLGHGVEIGELFF.

The chain employs TRBV11-2 and TRBJ2-1; a possible D gene is TRBD1 (6 bases). Looked up from germline, CDR1 is SGHAT and CDR2 is FQNNGV. The V gene lost 5 bases and the J gene lost 3 bases, with 14 bases spanning the gap. This CDR3 spans 15 amino acids. CDR3 in amino acids: CASSDSGTRYNEQFF. CDR3 in DNA: TGTGCCAGCAGCGACTCCGGGACACGCTACAATGAGCAGTTCTTC.

J is TRBJ2-7 and V is TRBV28; TRBD2 aligns across 12 bases. V shed 1 base and J 4 bases; nucleotides not matched to a gene: 8. Germline CDR1 reads MDHEN; CDR2 reads SYDVKM. The length of the CDR3 is 17 residues. The CDR3 bases are TGTGCCAGCAGTTTATTTGGACTAGCGGGGAAAGGGTACGAGCAGTACTTC. Its translation is CASSLFGLAGKGYEQYF.

The gene calls are TRBV7-9 and TRBJ1-5; perhaps TRBD1 as D (5 bases). With 2 bases removed from V and 2 bases from J, the gap between germline ends came to 10 bases. Per germline, CDR1 SEHNR and CDR2 FQNEAQ (reference sequence). The CDR3 runs 15 residues. CDR3: CASSLQGEGNQPQHF. In DNA, the CDR3 is TGTGCCAGCAGCTTACAAGGGGAGGGCAATCAGCCCCAGCATTTT.

The chain has TRBV6-5 and TRBJ2-1, with D perhaps matching TRBD2 (5 bases). Looked up from germline, CDR1 is MNHEY and CDR2 is SVGAGI. Trimming took 2 bases from V and 6 from J, leaving 14 bases between them. The CDR3 is 15 amino acids. The DNA of the CDR3 is TGTGCCAGCAGTTACACCCTAGGCGGGTTCAATGAGCAGTTCTTC. Residues: CASSYTLGGFNEQFF.

The chain couples TRBV5-5 to TRBJ2-5; D tentatively fits TRBD1 or TRBD2 (7 bases each). V lost 4 bases, J lost 4 bases, and 14 bases lay in between. Germline CDR1 reads SGHKS; CDR2 reads YYEKEE (reference sequence). The CDR3 spans 14 residues. CDR3 loop: CASSLGGGGETQYF. The CDR3 coding sequence is TGTGCCAGCAGCCTAGGGGGCGGGGGAGAGACCCAGTACTTC.

V gene TRBV5-4 combines with J gene TRBJ2-5; 8 bases are a match to TRBD2. Germline values: CDR1 SGHNT, CDR2 YYREEE (reference sequence). The CDR3 totals 15 residues. V shed 1 base, J shed 4 bases, and the junction held 6 bases outside the gene matches. The CDR3 coding sequence is TGTGCCAGCAGCTTGCGGGGACTAGAAGGAGAGACCCAGTACTTC. Protein product: CASSLRGLEGETQYF.

The J gene is TRBJ2-7, the V gene TRBV7-3, with 7 positions matching TRBD2. The ends lost 4 bases at V and 4 bases at J; junction bases unmatched: 10. CDR3 length: 15 residues. Germline V CDR1 and CDR2: SGHTA, FQGTGA. The CDR3 reads CASSYTDDSGYEQYF. The CDR3 DNA is TGTGCCAGCAGCTACACGGATGATAGCGGGTACGAGCAGTACTTC.

Only one count was recorded for this clone. The rearrangement joins TRBV10-3 to TRBJ1-2; TRBD1 matches 8 bases. Germline V gene lookup returns CDR1 ENHRY and CDR2 SYGVKD. With 7 bases clipped from V and 7 bases from J, the junction kept 5 bases outside the gene matches. The CDR3 sequence is 12 residues long. As DNA, the CDR3 is TGTGCCATCAATGGACAGGGTAGTGGCTACACCTTC. It is translated as CAINGQGSGYTF.

The J gene is TRBJ1-6, the V gene TRBV6-6; tentatively, D is TRBD1 (5 bases). Germline-derived CDR1 and CDR2 are MNHNY and SVGAGI (reference sequence). The CDR3 sequence is 14 residues long. Trimming removed 7 bases at V and 9 bases at J, with 16 bases between. This CDR3 reads CASTPGPRISPLHF. In nucleotides, the CDR3 is TGTGCCAGCACTCCGGGACCACGGATTTCACCCCTCCACTTT.

The chain is built from TRBV7-9 and TRBJ1-2, with a possible D match to TRBD1 (5 bases). Trimming left V 4 bases short and J 6 bases short, with 18 bases between. The CDR3 runs 15 residues. Germline V CDR1 and CDR2: SEHNR, FQNEAQ (reference sequence). Here the CDR3 reads CASSSLGTSEDGYTF. The CDR3, as DNA: TGTGCCAGCAGCTCCCTCGGGACTTCGGAAGATGGCTACACCTTC.

The chain uses TRBV9 and TRBJ2-3; 9 bases match TRBD2. Trimming cost V 1 base and J 1 base; bases outside gene matches: 7. CDR1 SGDLS and CDR2 YYNGEE come from the germline V gene. The CDR3 runs 17 residues. The CDR3 coding sequence is TGTGCCAGCAGCGTATTGGGCGGGGGGGCCGGCACAGATACGCAGTATTTT. As protein: CASSVLGGGAGTDTQYF.

The chain is built from TRBV28 and TRBJ2-1; D is uncertain. Trimming took off 5 bases at V and 7 bases at J, with 21 bases between the two ends. This CDR3 has 16 amino acids. Germline loops: CDR1 MDHEN, CDR2 SYDVKM. This chain's CDR3 is CASSPNLVLGGNEQFF. Written as DNA, the CDR3 is TGTGCCAGCAGTCCCAACTTAGTGTTGGGTGGGAATGAGCAGTTCTTC. Looking up the rest from reference TRBV28 and TRBJ2-1 gives the full variable domain: DVKVTQSSRYLVKRTGEKVFLECVQDMDHENMFWYRQDPGLGLRLIYFSYDVKMKEKGDIPEGYSVSREKKERFSLILESASTNQTSMYLCASSPNLVLGGNEQFFGPGTRLTVL.

The V call is TRBV10-2, the J call TRBJ2-7, with 10 bases that match TRBD1. Trimming removed 5 bases from V and 0 bases from J; junction bases left unmatched: 16. Germline V CDR1 and CDR2: WSHSY, SAAADI. There are 19 residues in the CDR3. The CDR3 region has the DNA TGCGCCAGCAGTCCCACTAGAATTCAGACAGGGGGCATCTCCTACGAGCAGTACTTC. Its protein product is CASSPTRIQTGGISYEQYF.